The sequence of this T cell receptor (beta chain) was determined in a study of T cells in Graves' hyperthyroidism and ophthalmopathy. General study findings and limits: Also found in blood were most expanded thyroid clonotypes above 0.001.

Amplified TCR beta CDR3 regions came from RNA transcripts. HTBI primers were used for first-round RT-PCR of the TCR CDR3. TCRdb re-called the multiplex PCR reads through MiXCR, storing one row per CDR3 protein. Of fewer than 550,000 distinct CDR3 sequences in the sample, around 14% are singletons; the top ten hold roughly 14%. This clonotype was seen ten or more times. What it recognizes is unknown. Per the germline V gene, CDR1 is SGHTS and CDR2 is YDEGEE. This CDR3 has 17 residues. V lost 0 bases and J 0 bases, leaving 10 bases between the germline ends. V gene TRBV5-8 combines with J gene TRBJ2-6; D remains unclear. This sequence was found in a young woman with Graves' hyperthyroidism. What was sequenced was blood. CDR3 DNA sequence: TGTGCCAGCAGCTTGGGACTTACCGTCTCTGGGGCCAACGTCCTGACTTTC. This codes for CASSLGLTVSGANVLTF.